Described below is a single T cell receptor (beta chain) sequence and its context. The sample is drawn from a study of shared clonotypes between healthy human individuals. Study details: The cohort comprised a couple of women and a few men. Their ages spanned 18 to 49 years.

The CDR3 extends over 12 amino acids. V was cut by 5 bases and J by 11 bases, with 15 bases left in between. Germline V CDR1 and CDR2: SEHNR, FQNEAQ (reference sequence). Profiling relied on immunoSEQ multiplex PCR, and the TCRdb table lists in-frame clones only, not all of them. The sample lists around 700,000 clones, approximately 79% occurring once. Researchers partitioned CD4+ cells into CD45RA+ naive and CD45RA-negative memory subsets. The source is a woman between 25 and 40 years old in good health. J is TRBJ1-2 and V is TRBV7-9; D call uncertain. The sample consisted of memory CD4+ T cells sorted from blood. The subset is: CD45RA-negative fraction. The CDR3 nucleotides read TGTGCCAGCAGCATGACCTTCGGGAGGTACACCTTC. Its protein product is CASSMTFGRYTF.